What follows are 4 T cell receptor beta chains derived from one specimen sequenced in a study of control samples from healthy donors and cancer patients. Sequencing was performed with immunoSEQ multiplex PCR; in TCRdb, only in-frame clones are kept and a portion is missing. The sample has roughly 120,000 clones; approximately 90% are singletons. The specimen sequenced was blood. The receptors here all came from a woman in her fifties or sixties in good health.

The chain combines TRBV2 with TRBJ1-1, with no clear D. The CDR3 length is 12 residues. The germline V gene has CDR1 SNHLY and CDR2 FYNNEI. Between the trimmed V and J ends, which lost 10 bases and 7 bases, there was a span of 16 bases. The CDR3: CANGIGRFEAFF. CDR3 in DNA: TGTGCCAACGGGATCGGCCGCTTTGAAGCTTTCTTT.

The chain employs TRBV27 and TRBJ1-2; 9 bases align to TRBD1. CDR1 and CDR2 (germline): MNHEY, SMNVEV (reference sequence). Unmatched junction bases numbered 3, after V lost 6 bases and J lost 4 bases. The CDR3 covers 13 residues. In DNA, the CDR3 is TGTGCCAGCAGGGGACAGGGTACCTATGGCTACACCTTC. Translated, it gives CASRGQGTYGYTF.

The chain carries TRBV30 and TRBJ2-1; D is uncertain. The CDR3 extends over 13 amino acids. In germline, CDR1 is GTSNPN, CDR2 SVGIG (reference sequence). V lost 4 bases and J 5 bases, leaving 12 bases between the germline ends. The CDR3 sequence is CAWNYAINNEQFF. Here the CDR3 DNA reads TGTGCCTGGAATTATGCCATAAACAATGAGCAGTTCTTC.

This sequence joins TRBV6-5 and TRBJ2-5; D possibly uses TRBD1 or TRBD2 (5 bases each). Germline CDR1 reads MNHEY; CDR2 reads SVGAGI. This CDR3 comprises 13 residues. V gave up 6 bases and J gave up 4 bases, with 12 bases separating them. CDR3 coding DNA: TGTGCCAGCAGAACGGGACCGGGAGAGACCCAGTACTTC. This gives the protein CASRTGPGETQYF.